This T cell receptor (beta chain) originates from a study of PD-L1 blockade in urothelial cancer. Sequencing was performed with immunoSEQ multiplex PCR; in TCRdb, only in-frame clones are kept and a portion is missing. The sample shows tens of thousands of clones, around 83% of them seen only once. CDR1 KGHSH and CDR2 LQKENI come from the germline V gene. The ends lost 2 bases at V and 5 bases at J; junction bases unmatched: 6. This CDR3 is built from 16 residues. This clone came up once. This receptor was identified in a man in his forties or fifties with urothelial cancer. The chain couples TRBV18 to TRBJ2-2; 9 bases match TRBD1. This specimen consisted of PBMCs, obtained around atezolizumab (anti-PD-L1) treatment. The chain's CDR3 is CASSPGRGQGTGELFF. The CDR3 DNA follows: TGTGCCAGCTCACCAGGACGGGGACAGGGTACCGGGGAGCTGTTTTTT.